Detailed here is one T cell receptor (beta chain). The antigen remains unidentified. PCR was performed using 60 Vbeta and 13 Jbeta primers. The method was immunoSEQ multiplex PCR; TCRdb's version includes in-frame clones alone and lacks a portion of them. The sample has 150,000 to 200,000 clones; 80% to 90% are singletons. Germline CDR1 is SGHNT and CDR2 is YENEEA. This CDR3 is built from 13 residues. V gave up 5 bases and J gave up 6 bases; unmatched junction bases: 1. The data originate from a study of cytomegalovirus exposure and HLA in healthy donors. Broader study findings: Most of the TCR beta V segments (in an earlier analysis) were productive either about 87% or about 30% of the time. In a later analysis, TCR beta V- and J-gene trimming was associated with a missense DCLRE1C variant.

The TCR originated in a woman aged 18 to 35 in good health and CMV-seronegative. The sequenced sample was PBMCs. This chain connects TRBV11-3 to TRBJ2-2, with 9 bases fitting TRBD2. The CDR3 nucleotides are TGTGCCAGCAGCAGACTAGCGGCCGGGGAGCTGTTTTTT. Encoded protein: CASSRLAAGELFF.